This passage covers 30 T cell receptor beta chains from one sample sequenced in a study of blood T cell repertoires in COVID-19. Profiled with immunoSEQ multiplex PCR; TCRdb holds only in-frame clones, not every one. The sample has about 260,000 clones, more than 75% seen once. Sequencing was done on a sample of peripheral blood. The source is a woman aged 40 to 55 who had recovered from COVID-19.

CDR3 protein: CASSPGPGGGLNPQHF. The CDR3 DNA reads TGTGCCAGCAGTCCCGGTCCGGGTGGGGGGTTGAATCCCCAGCATTTT. The V call is TRBV28, the J call TRBJ1-5, with a weak D call TRBD1 (5 bases). V lost 5 bases to trimming and J lost 10 bases, with 24 bases between them. CDR1 is MDHEN, CDR2 SYDVKM, per germline. The CDR3 length is 16 residues.

This sequence joins TRBV18 and TRBJ2-5; 8 nucleotides line up with TRBD1. V shed 6 bases, J shed 5 bases, and the junction held 11 bases outside the gene matches. The CDR3 extends over 15 amino acids. Looked up from germline, CDR1 is KGHSH and CDR2 is LQKENI. CDR3 in amino acids: CASSPFAGGEETQYF. CDR3 DNA sequence: TGTGCCAGCTCTCCTTTTGCAGGGGGCGAGGAGACCCAGTACTTC.

The chain uses TRBV7-3 and TRBJ1-2; 8 bases are shared with TRBD1. The ends lost 3 bases at V and 8 bases at J; junction bases unmatched: 5. The CDR3 is 13 residues long. The germline V gene has CDR1 SGHTA and CDR2 FQGTGA. This CDR3 reads CASSFRGRVGYTF. The CDR3 DNA is TGTGCCAGCAGCTTCAGGGGGCGAGTAGGCTACACCTTC.

This chain uses TRBV29-1 with TRBJ1-2, with TRBD1 matching 11 bases. CDR1 is SQVTM and CDR2 is ANQGSEA in the germline V gene. J gave up 3 bases and V 6 bases, and 6 bases lay outside the gene matches. The CDR3 totals 14 residues. DNA for the CDR3: TGCAGCGTGTGGACAGGGGGCTTCCACTATGGCTACACCTTC. Protein: CSVWTGGFHYGYTF.

J is TRBJ2-5 and V is TRBV9; 8 positions agree with TRBD2. The germline CDR1 and CDR2 sequences are SGDLS and YYNGEE. Germline trimming cut 0 bases from V and 7 bases from J; bases unmatched to any gene: 11. The CDR3 is 16 amino acids. CDR3 DNA sequence: TGTGCCAGCAGCGTAGGAGCGGGGGCGTTGGGCGGGACCCAGTACTTC. Protein sequence: CASSVGAGALGGTQYF.

The chain carries TRBV9 and TRBJ2-7, with 8 bases fitting TRBD1. V was clipped by 3 bases and J by 7 bases; unmatched bases: 0. The CDR3 totals 11 residues. Germline V gene sequence: CDR1 SGDLS, CDR2 YYNGEE. In DNA, the CDR3 is TGTGCCAGCAGCGGGACAGGGGAGCAGTACTTC. Protein: CASSGTGEQYF.

The genes are TRBV4-1 and TRBJ1-2, with D maybe TRBD1 (5 bases). Germline loops: CDR1 MGHRA, CDR2 YSYEKL. The CDR3 consists of 15 residues. V was trimmed by 0 bases and J by 3 bases, leaving 11 bases between them. CDR3 bases: TGCGCCAGCAGCCAAGATTTGGCAGGGCACTATGGCTACACCTTC. Its protein product is CASSQDLAGHYGYTF.

J is TRBJ1-1 and V is TRBV19; D not resolved. Germline-derived CDR1 and CDR2 are LNHDA and SQIVND (reference sequence). V shed 7 bases and J shed 1 base, with 7 bases lying between them. The CDR3 consists of 12 residues. Here the CDR3 DNA reads TGTGCCAGTAAGTACGGGAACACTGAAGCTTTCTTT. This encodes CASKYGNTEAFF. The complete variable domain, with remaining parts taken from reference TRBV19 and TRBJ1-1, reads DGGITQSPKYLFRKEGQNVTLSCEQNLNHDAMYWYRQDPGQGLRLIYYSQIVNDFQKGDIAEGYSVSREKKESFPLTVTSAQKNPTAFYLCASKYGNTEAFFGQGTRLTVV.

CDR3 sequence reads: CASAVGRGPWELFF. In nucleotides, the CDR3 is TGTGCCAGCGCGGTGGGCAGGGGGCCCTGGGAACTGTTTTTT. The chain joins TRBV3-1 (or the pseudogene TRBV3-2) to TRBJ1-4; 8 nucleotides line up with TRBD1. The trim removed 8 bases at V and 12 bases at J, leaving 14 bases unmatched. The CDR3 loop spans 14 amino acids. In germline, CDR1 is LGHDT, CDR2 YNNKEL (reference sequence).

V usage is TRBV30 and J usage is TRBJ2-2; D gene uncertain. The V end was cut by 1 base, the J end by 2 bases, with 2 bases between. CDR1 is GTSNPN and CDR2 is SVGIG in the germline V gene (reference sequence). The CDR3 length is 12 residues. The DNA for the CDR3 is TGTGCCTGGAGTGCAAACACCGGGGAGCTGTTTTTT. It translates to CAWSANTGELFF.

The rearrangement joins TRBV21-1 to TRBJ2-2; the DNA was not used to check the table's D call, TRBD2. TRBV21-1 represents a pseudogene. This CDR3 has 16 amino acids. In nucleotides, the CDR3 is TGTGCCAGCAGCAAAGTGCGACGGGGGAACACCGGGGAGCTGTTTTTT. It specifies CASSKVRRGNTGELFF.

This rearrangement joins TRBV7-6 to TRBJ2-3; no clear D gene. The V gene lost 7 bases and the J gene lost 2 bases, with 19 bases spanning the gap. Germline CDR1 and CDR2: SGHVS and FNYEAQ. CDR3 size: 16 residues. The CDR3 protein is CASTNHPRSNTDTQYF. CDR3 sequence (DNA): TGTGCCAGCACCAACCACCCTAGAAGTAACACAGATACGCAGTATTTT.

J is TRBJ2-1 and V is TRBV5-1; TRBD2 matches 11 bases. The CDR3 runs 15 residues. V trimming: 2 bases; J trimming: 9 bases; junction bases outside the gene matches: 7. Germline V lookup: CDR1 SGHRS, CDR2 YFSETQ. The CDR3: CASSLDLAGGREQFF. The CDR3 DNA follows: TGCGCCAGCAGCTTAGATCTAGCGGGGGGACGTGAGCAGTTCTTC.

This clone was counted between two and nine times. V usage is TRBV15 and J usage is TRBJ2-2; D not certain. V gave up 1 base and J gave up 6 bases, with 3 bases separating them. The CDR3 consists of 12 residues. The germline CDR1 and CDR2 sequences are LNHNV and YYDKDF (reference sequence). The CDR3 bases are TGTGCCACCAGCAGAGCAGCCGGGGAGCTGTTTTTT. Translated, it gives CATSRAAGELFF. Based on the CDR3 plus reference TRBV15 and TRBJ2-2, the full variable domain is DAMVIQNPRYQVTQFGKPVTLSCSQTLNHNVMYWYQQKSSQAPKLLFHYYDKDFNNEADTPDNFQSRRPNTSFCFLDIRSPGLGDTAMYLCATSRAAGELFFGEGSRLTVL.

The rearrangement uses TRBV6-4 and TRBJ1-5; tentative D call: TRBD1 (6 bases). The CDR3 sequence is 13 residues long. The V end lost 4 bases, the J end lost 6 bases, and 10 bases lay between the germline ends. Germline assignment: CDR1 MRHNA and CDR2 SNTAGT. The CDR3: CASSAGGGQPQHF. In nucleotides, the CDR3 is TGTGCCAGCAGTGCTGGGGGCGGTCAGCCCCAGCATTTT.

The CDR3 loop is CASILRTSGGSTDTQYF. The CDR3 DNA sequence: TGTGCCAGCATCCTCCGGACTAGCGGGGGAAGCACAGATACGCAGTATTTT. J is TRBJ2-3 and V is TRBV27; 13 nucleotides match TRBD2. CDR3 size: 17 residues. Germline V gives CDR1 MNHEY, CDR2 SMNVEV (reference sequence). Trimming removed 7 bases from V and 0 bases from J; junction bases left unmatched: 7.

The CDR3 loop is CASSLDPSGKGSEQFF. CDR3 coding DNA: TGTGCCAGCAGCTTAGATCCGTCAGGGAAAGGCAGTGAGCAGTTCTTC. The V gene is TRBV11-3, the J gene TRBJ2-1, with a weak D call TRBD1 (5 bases). Germline lookup yields CDR1 SGHNT and CDR2 YENEEA. The V end lost 0 bases, the J end lost 9 bases, and 18 bases lay between the germline ends. The CDR3 totals 16 residues.

V usage is TRBV27 and J usage is TRBJ2-7; no clear D. CDR1 is MNHEY and CDR2 is SMNVEV in the germline V gene (reference sequence). The V gene lost 1 base and the J gene lost 1 base, with 8 bases spanning the gap. The CDR3 spans 14 residues. CDR3: CASSLFPGSYEQYF. The CDR3 DNA is TGTGCCAGCAGTTTATTCCCGGGTTCCTACGAGCAGTACTTC.

The chain uses TRBV5-8 and TRBJ2-7; the D is unclear. V was cut by 2 bases and J by 3 bases, with 6 bases left in between. Germline CDR1 and CDR2: SGHTS and YDEGEE. The length of the CDR3 is 12 residues. The CDR3 sequence is CASSFVLYEQYF. DNA for the CDR3: TGTGCCAGCAGCTTTGTACTCTACGAGCAGTACTTC.

The CDR3 protein is CASSLGGSNEKLFF. The CDR3 DNA sequence: TGTGCCAGCAGCTTGGGGGGTTCGAATGAAAAACTGTTTTTT. The genes are TRBV7-9 and TRBJ1-4; D is perhaps TRBD1 (5 bases). The germline CDR1 and CDR2 sequences are SEHNR and FQNEAQ (reference sequence). Trimming left V 3 bases short and J 5 bases short, with 10 bases between. This CDR3 contains 14 residues.

The chain carries TRBV6-5 and TRBJ2-2; the D is unclear. CDR3 length: 13 residues. Germline-derived CDR1 and CDR2 are MNHEY and SVGAGI. With 0 bases removed from V and 7 bases from J, the gap between germline ends came to 6 bases. CDR3 bases: TGTGCCAGCAGTTACTCCACTCGCGGGGAGCTGTTTTTT. This encodes CASSYSTRGELFF.

The rearrangement joins TRBV5-8 to TRBJ2-7, with TRBD1 as a possible D gene (8 bases). V was cut by 6 bases and J by 2 bases, with 15 bases left in between. Looked up from germline, CDR1 is SGHTS and CDR2 is YDEGEE. The CDR3 runs 14 residues. CDR3 sequence: CASNRQGTTYEQYF. CDR3 DNA sequence: TGTGCCAGCAACCGACAGGGGACTACCTACGAGCAGTACTTC.

To note about this clone: This CDR3 is also generated by other DNA sequences in the sample. V gene TRBV19 combines with J gene TRBJ1-1; D gene uncertain. V was cut by 0 bases and J by 3 bases, with 8 bases left in between. CDR1 is LNHDA, CDR2 SQIVND, per germline (reference sequence). There are 14 residues in the CDR3. CDR3 in DNA: TGTGCCAGTAGTATAGATCTGGAGGACACTGAAGCTTTCTTT. It encodes CASSIDLEDTEAFF.

In its sample, this clone was seen a few times. The rearrangement joins TRBV10-3 to TRBJ1-2, with 9 bases matching TRBD1. V gave up 7 bases and J gave up 4 bases; unmatched junction bases: 10. CDR1 is ENHRY and CDR2 is SYGVKD in the germline V gene. The CDR3 consists of 15 residues. The CDR3 is CAINTLQGASYGYTF. CDR3 sequence (DNA): TGTGCCATCAACACCTTACAGGGGGCGAGCTATGGCTACACCTTC.

The chain joins TRBV2 to TRBJ2-1, with TRBD2 identical over 11 bases. The V gene's germline CDR1 is SNHLY and CDR2 FYNNEI. V was pared by 6 bases and J by 14 bases, with 21 bases of the junction left unmatched. This CDR3 spans 17 amino acids. DNA of the CDR3: TGTGCCAGCAGGGGACGGGCTAGCGGGGGGCTCTACAATGTTGAGTTCTTC. This encodes CASRGRASGGLYNVEFF.

The rearrangement uses TRBV19 and TRBJ2-1; 7 bases map to TRBD2. From germline, CDR1 is LNHDA and CDR2 SQIVND (reference sequence). Trimming removed 4 bases from V and 8 bases from J; junction bases left unmatched: 11. CDR3 size: 15 residues. CDR3 sequence: CASSRSGGRRDEQFF. The CDR3 nucleotides are TGTGCCAGTAGTAGGTCGGGGGGTAGGCGCGATGAGCAGTTCTTC.

The gene calls are TRBV5-1 and TRBJ2-7, with D perhaps TRBD1 (6 bases). The CDR3 totals 14 residues. Germline V gene sequence: CDR1 SGHRS, CDR2 YFSETQ. V gave up 5 bases and J gave up 3 bases, with 15 bases separating them. The CDR3 loop reads CASRPRGSGYEQYF. The DNA for the CDR3 is TGCGCCAGCAGACCGAGGGGGAGCGGCTACGAGCAGTACTTC. Full variable domain (remainder filled in from reference TRBV5-1 and TRBJ2-7): KAGVTQTPRYLIKTRGQQVTLSCSPISGHRSVSWYQQTPGQGLQFLFEYFSETQRNKGNFPGRFSGRQFSNSRSEMNVSTLELGDSALYLCASRPRGSGYEQYFGPGTRLTVT.

The V and J genes are TRBV11-1 and TRBJ2-5; tentatively, D is TRBD2 (6 bases). Germline V CDR1 and CDR2: SGHAT, FQDESV (reference sequence). The length of the CDR3 is 14 residues. Trimming pared 1 base from V and 3 bases from J, leaving 9 bases between. The CDR3 reads CASSLGTKKETQYF. The CDR3 DNA reads as TGTGCCAGCAGCTTAGGGACTAAAAAAGAGACCCAGTACTTC.

The chain links TRBV11-2 to TRBJ2-7; 10 nucleotides line up with TRBD1. The CDR3 runs to 15 residues. Trimming removed 9 bases from V and 4 bases from J; junction bases left unmatched: 12. Germline V gene sequence: CDR1 SGHAT, CDR2 FQNNGV. This CDR3 is CASKLSGTGAYEQYF. CDR3 DNA: TGTGCCAGTAAACTTTCGGGGACAGGGGCGTACGAGCAGTACTTC.

The chain uses TRBV9 and TRBJ1-2, with D tentatively TRBD1 (5 bases). The V end lost 0 bases, the J end lost 3 bases, and 9 bases lay between the germline ends. CDR1 and CDR2 (germline): SGDLS, YYNGEE. The CDR3 covers 14 residues. The CDR3 DNA follows: TGTGCCAGCAGCGTAGGGGGCGGATACTATGGCTACACCTTC. It is translated as CASSVGGGYYGYTF. Full variable domain (missing parts from reference TRBV9 and TRBJ1-2): DSGVTQTPKHLITATGQRVTLRCSPRSGDLSVYWYQQSLDQGLQFLIQYYNGEERAKGNILERFSAQQFPDLHSELNLSSLELGDSALYFCASSVGGGYYGYTFGSGTRLTVV.